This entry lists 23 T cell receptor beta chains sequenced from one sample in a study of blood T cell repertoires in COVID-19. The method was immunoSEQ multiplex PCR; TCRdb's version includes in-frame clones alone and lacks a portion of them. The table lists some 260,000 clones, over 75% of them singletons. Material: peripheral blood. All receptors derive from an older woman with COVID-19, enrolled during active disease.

The CDR3 DNA sequence: TGCGCCAGCAGCCGGACGGCGGGACAGGCCCAAGAGACCCAGTACTTC. Its translation: CASSRTAGQAQETQYF. V gene TRBV5-1 combines with J gene TRBJ2-5, with TRBD1 matching over 8 bases. V lost 4 bases, J lost 1 base, and 9 bases stayed unmatched. Germline CDR1 reads SGHRS; CDR2 reads YFSETQ. The CDR3 length is 16 residues.

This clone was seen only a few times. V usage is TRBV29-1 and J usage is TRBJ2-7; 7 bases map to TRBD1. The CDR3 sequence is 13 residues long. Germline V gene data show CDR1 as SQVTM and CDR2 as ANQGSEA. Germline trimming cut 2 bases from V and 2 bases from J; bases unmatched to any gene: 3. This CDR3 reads CSVEKDRTYEQYF. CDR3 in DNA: TGCAGCGTTGAAAAGGACAGGACCTACGAGCAGTACTTC.

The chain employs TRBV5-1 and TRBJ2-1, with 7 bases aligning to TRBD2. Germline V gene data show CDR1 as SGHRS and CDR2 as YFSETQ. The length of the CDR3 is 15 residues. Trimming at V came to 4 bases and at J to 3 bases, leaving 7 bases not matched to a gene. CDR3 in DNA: TGCGCCAGCAGCCTCCTGACTAGCTACTACAATGAGCAGTTCTTC. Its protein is CASSLLTSYYNEQFF.

The CDR3 reads CASSQDLGGSYEQYF. DNA of the CDR3: TGTGCCAGCAGCCAAGATTTGGGTGGGAGTTACGAGCAGTACTTC. V usage is TRBV4-2 and J usage is TRBJ2-7, with a weak D call TRBD2 (5 bases). The V gene lost 0 bases and the J gene lost 4 bases, with 13 bases spanning the gap. CDR3 length equals 15 residues. The V gene's germline CDR1 is LGHNA and CDR2 YNFKEQ.

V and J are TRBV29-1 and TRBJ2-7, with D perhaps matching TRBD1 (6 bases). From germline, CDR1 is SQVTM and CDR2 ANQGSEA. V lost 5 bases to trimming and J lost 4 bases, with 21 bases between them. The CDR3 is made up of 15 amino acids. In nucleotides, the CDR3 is TGCAGCGTTTATGGGACACCGAACCAATTTTACGAGCAGTACTTC. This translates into CSVYGTPNQFYEQYF.

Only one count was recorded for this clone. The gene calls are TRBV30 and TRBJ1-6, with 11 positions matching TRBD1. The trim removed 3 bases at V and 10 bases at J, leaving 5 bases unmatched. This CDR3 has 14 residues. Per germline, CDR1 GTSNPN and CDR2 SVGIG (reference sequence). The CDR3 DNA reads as TGTGCCTGGAGCCGGACAGGGGGCCGATCACCCCTCCACTTT. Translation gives CAWSRTGGRSPLHF.

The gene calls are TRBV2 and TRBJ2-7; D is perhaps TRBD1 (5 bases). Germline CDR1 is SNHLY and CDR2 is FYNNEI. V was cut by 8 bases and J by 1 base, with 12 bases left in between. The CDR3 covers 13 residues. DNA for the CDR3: TGTGCCAGCGTTTTCGACAGTTCCTACGAGCAGTACTTC. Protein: CASVFDSSYEQYF.

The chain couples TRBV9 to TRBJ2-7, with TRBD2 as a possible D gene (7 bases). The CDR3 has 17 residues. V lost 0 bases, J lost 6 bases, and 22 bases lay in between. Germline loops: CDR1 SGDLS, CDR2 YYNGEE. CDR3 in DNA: TGTGCCAGCAGCGTAGGGGGACTGACGGGGGGCCCCCCCGAGCAGTACTTC. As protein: CASSVGGLTGGPPEQYF.

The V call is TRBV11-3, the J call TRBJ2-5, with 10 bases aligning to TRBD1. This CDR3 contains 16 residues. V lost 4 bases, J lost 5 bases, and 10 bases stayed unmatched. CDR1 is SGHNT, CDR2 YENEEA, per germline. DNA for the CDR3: TGTGCCAGCAGCTCCTTGGGGGGGACAGGGGAGGAGACCCAGTACTTC. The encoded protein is CASSSLGGTGEETQYF.

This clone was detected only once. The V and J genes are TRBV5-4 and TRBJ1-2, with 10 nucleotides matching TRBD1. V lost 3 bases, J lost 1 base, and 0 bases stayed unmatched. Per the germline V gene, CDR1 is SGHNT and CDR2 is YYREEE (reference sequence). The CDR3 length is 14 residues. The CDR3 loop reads CASSWDRGNYGYTF. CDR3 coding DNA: TGTGCCAGCAGCTGGGACAGGGGTAACTATGGCTACACCTTC.

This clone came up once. The CDR3 is CASSLMGAQPQHF. The CDR3 DNA follows: TGTGCCAGCAGTTTGATGGGGGCACAGCCCCAGCATTTT. The gene calls are TRBV28 and TRBJ1-5; perhaps TRBD1 as D (6 bases). Germline V gene sequence: CDR1 MDHEN, CDR2 SYDVKM. Trimming removed 3 bases from V and 7 bases from J, with 10 bases in between. The CDR3 covers 13 residues.

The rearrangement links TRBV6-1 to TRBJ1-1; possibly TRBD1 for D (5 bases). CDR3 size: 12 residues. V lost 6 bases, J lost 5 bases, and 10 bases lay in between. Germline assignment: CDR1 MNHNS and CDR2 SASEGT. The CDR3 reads CASSSGRTEAFF. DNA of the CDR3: TGTGCCAGCAGCTCAGGGAGGACTGAAGCTTTCTTT.

CDR3 bases: TGTGCCACCAGGGGACAGGGCGACGAGCAGTTCTTC. It encodes CATRGQGDEQFF. This sequence joins TRBV24-1 and TRBJ2-1; 9 bases align to TRBD1. Germline lookup yields CDR1 KGHDR and CDR2 SFDVKD. V lost 7 bases and J lost 10; bases outside the gene matches: 4. The CDR3 spans 12 residues.

The chain's CDR3 is CASSQQLATGELFF. The CDR3 coding sequence is TGTGCCAGCAGCCAGCAACTAGCGACCGGGGAGCTGTTTTTT. This chain connects TRBV3-1 (or the pseudogene TRBV3-2) to TRBJ2-2; 7 nucleotides agree with TRBD2. This CDR3 is 14 amino acids long. V lost 3 bases and J lost 5; bases outside the gene matches: 3. The germline gives CDR1 LGHDT, CDR2 YNNKEL (reference sequence).

CDR3 coding DNA: TGTGCCAGCTCACTCTCTAGCGGGAGTCGAGATGAGCAGTTCTTC. Protein sequence: CASSLSSGSRDEQFF. The V and J genes are TRBV18 and TRBJ2-1; 10 nucleotides agree with TRBD2. Looked up from germline, CDR1 is KGHSH and CDR2 is LQKENI. The CDR3 is made up of 15 amino acids. The V segment lost 4 bases and the J segment 8 bases; nucleotides outside the gene matches: 8.

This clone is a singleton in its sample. CDR3 bases: TGTGCCTGGAGCGCACAGGGGGCGGGTCGGCAGCCCCAGCATTTT. It encodes CAWSAQGAGRQPQHF. The V call is TRBV30, the J call TRBJ1-5; 9 bases map to TRBD1. Trimming took 3 bases from V and 7 from J; bases not matched to a gene: 10. Germline lookup yields CDR1 GTSNPN and CDR2 SVGIG (reference sequence). The CDR3 extends over 15 amino acids.

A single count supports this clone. The CDR3 region is CASSQGEGTGRYEQYF. The CDR3 DNA is TGCGCCAGCAGCCAGGGGGAGGGGACAGGGAGATACGAGCAGTACTTC. J is TRBJ2-7 and V is TRBV4-3, with TRBD1 matching over 9 bases. Germline V gene data show CDR1 as LGHNA and CDR2 as YSLEER. CDR3 length: 16 residues. V was clipped by 3 bases and J by 4 bases; unmatched bases: 10.

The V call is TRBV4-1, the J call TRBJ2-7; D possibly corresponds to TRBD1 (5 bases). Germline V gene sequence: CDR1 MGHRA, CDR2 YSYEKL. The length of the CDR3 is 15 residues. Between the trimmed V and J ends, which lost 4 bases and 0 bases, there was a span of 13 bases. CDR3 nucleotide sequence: TGCGCCAGCAGCCGAGAGACAGTTTCCTCCTACGAGCAGTACTTC. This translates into CASSRETVSSYEQYF.

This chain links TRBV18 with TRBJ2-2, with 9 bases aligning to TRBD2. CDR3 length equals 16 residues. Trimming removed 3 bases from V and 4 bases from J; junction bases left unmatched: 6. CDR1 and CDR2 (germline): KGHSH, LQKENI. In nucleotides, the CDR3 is TGTGCCAGCTCACCGAATAGCGGGAGTGCCACCGGGGAGCTGTTTTTT. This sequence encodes CASSPNSGSATGELFF.

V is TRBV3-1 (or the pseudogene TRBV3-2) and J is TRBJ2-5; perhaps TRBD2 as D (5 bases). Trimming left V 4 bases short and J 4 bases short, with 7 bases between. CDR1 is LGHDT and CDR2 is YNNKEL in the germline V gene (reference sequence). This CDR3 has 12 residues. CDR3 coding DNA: TGTGCCAGCAGCCGGACTCTAGAGACCCAGTACTTC. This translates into CASSRTLETQYF.

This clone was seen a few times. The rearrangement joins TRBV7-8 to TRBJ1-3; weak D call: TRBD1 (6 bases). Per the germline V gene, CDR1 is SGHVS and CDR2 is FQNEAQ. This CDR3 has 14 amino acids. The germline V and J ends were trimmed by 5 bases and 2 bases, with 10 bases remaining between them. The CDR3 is CASSRTGPGNTIYF. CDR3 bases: TGTGCCAGCAGCCGAACAGGGCCTGGAAACACCATATATTTT.

CDR3 region: CASSTGYGYTF. DNA of the CDR3: TGTGCCAGCAGTACAGGGTATGGCTACACCTTC. This sequence joins TRBV2 and TRBJ1-2, with D possibly matching TRBD1 (6 bases). The ends were cut back, 5 bases at V and 5 bases at J, with 6 bases in the middle. Germline CDR1 is SNHLY and CDR2 is FYNNEI. The CDR3 is 11 amino acids.

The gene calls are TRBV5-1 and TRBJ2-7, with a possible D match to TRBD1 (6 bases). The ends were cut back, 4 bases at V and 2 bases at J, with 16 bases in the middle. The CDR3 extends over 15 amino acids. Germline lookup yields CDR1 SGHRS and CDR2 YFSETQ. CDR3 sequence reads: CASSPLGGVAYEQYF. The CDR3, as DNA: TGCGCCAGCAGCCCCTTAGGGGGAGTAGCCTACGAGCAGTACTTC.